This TCR beta chain was sequenced for a study of radiation and T cells in renal cell carcinoma. Study context: Nephrectomy followed 15 Gy stereotactic body radiation by 4 weeks. General study results and limits: Top tumor clonotypes rose in blood 2 weeks post-radiation, then contracted.

The V end was cut by 0 bases, the J end by 0 bases, with 9 bases between. CDR1 is LNHNV and CDR2 is YYDKDF in the germline V gene (reference sequence). The length of the CDR3 is 16 residues. Some clones are missing from TCRdb's copy, which holds only in-frame ones; the method was immunoSEQ multiplex PCR. This sample has some 70,000 clones, with 82% found just once. This clone came up once. No antigen is known for it. Time point meaning: blood 2 weeks post-SBRT. As for treatment: 15 Gy SBRT to primary tumor, nephrectomy 4 weeks later. Radiation-treated patients gave blood at baseline, week 2 and week 4. This renal cell carcinoma was of the clear cell type.

This chain uses TRBV15 with TRBJ2-4, with D maybe TRBD1 (6 bases). The receptor's source is a man aged 55 to 70 with renal cell carcinoma. The starting material was blood, obtained from a patient whose treatment included radiotherapy and nephrectomy. The CDR3 nucleotides are TGTGCCACCAGCAGAGATACGGGACAAGCCAAAAACATTCAGTACTTC. It is translated as CATSRDTGQAKNIQYF.